This TCR beta chain was sequenced during a study of PD-1 blockade in classical Hodgkin lymphoma. Study-wide context: Nivolumab dosed at 3 mg/kg went to patients intravenously every 2 weeks.

The CDR3 totals 18 residues. Trimming stripped 0 bases from V and 0 bases from J, with 17 bases between. Germline CDR1 is MNHNS and CDR2 is SASEGT. Brentuximab vedotin exposure varied among the patients, all of whom had relapsed after autologous stem cell transplantation. Each best response was a complete response, a partial response or progressive disease. Assay used: immunoSEQ multiplex PCR; TCRdb lists only in-frame clones, some missing. This sample has approximately 44,000 clones, with around 71% found just once. Study-wide results and limits: Newly diagnosed patients and complete responders had comparable diversity at baseline. As was reported, newly diagnosed patients showed lower baseline TCR diversity than healthy donors did.

About this clone itself: Antigen: not known.

The input for sequencing was peripheral blood mononuclear cells (PBMCs), taken at baseline. This TCR was sampled from a human donor with classical Hodgkin lymphoma. V is TRBV6-1 and J is TRBJ2-5, with D perhaps TRBD2 (5 bases). CDR3 sequence (DNA): TGTGCCAGCAGTGAAGCGGCCGGGATTTTGGGTTACCAAGAGACCCAGTACTTC. Translated, it gives CASSEAAGILGYQETQYF.